This passage covers 27 T cell receptor beta chains from one sample sequenced in a study of blood T cell repertoires in COVID-19. Profiled with immunoSEQ multiplex PCR; TCRdb holds only in-frame clones, not every one. The sample comprises some 48,000 clones, more than 70% of which are singletons, and roughly 4.8% rests with the top ten. What was sequenced was peripheral blood. These receptors originate from a human donor in a cohort sampled during active COVID-19.

The chain employs TRBV5-4 and TRBJ1-4; maybe TRBD1 (6 bases). The V gene's germline CDR1 is SGHNT and CDR2 YYREEE (reference sequence). The CDR3 spans 14 residues. V gave up 6 bases and J gave up 7 bases, with 16 bases separating them. CDR3 nucleotide sequence: TGTGCCAGCACCCGCGGGGGGGCTGGTGAAAAACTGTTTTTT. Translation: CASTRGGAGEKLFF. Looking up the rest from reference TRBV5-4 and TRBJ1-4 gives the full variable domain: ETGVTQSPTHLIKTRGQQVTLRCSSQSGHNTVSWYQQALGQGPQFIFQYYREEENGRGNFPPRFSGLQFPNYSSELNVNALELDDSALYLCASTRGGAGEKLFFGSGTQLSVL.

V and J are TRBV3-1 (or the pseudogene TRBV3-2) and TRBJ2-7; the D gene is possibly TRBD1 (5 bases). Germline V lookup: CDR1 LGHDT, CDR2 YNNKEL (reference sequence). This CDR3 is 14 amino acids long. Trimming removed 4 bases at V and 3 bases at J, with 13 bases between. The CDR3 DNA sequence: TGTGCCAGCAGCCGTAGCACGACAGTCTACGAGCAGTACTTC. Amino acids: CASSRSTTVYEQYF.

V is TRBV7-3 and J is TRBJ1-1, with 11 bases matching TRBD1. Trimming cost V 5 bases and J 4 bases; bases outside gene matches: 9. CDR1 and CDR2 from the germline V gene are SGHTA and FQGTGA. CDR3 size: 16 residues. CDR3 sequence reads: CASSAQGQGAGTEAFF. Here the CDR3 DNA reads TGTGCCAGCAGCGCCCAAGGACAGGGGGCCGGCACTGAAGCTTTCTTT. Full variable domain (outside the CDR3, taken from reference TRBV7-3 and TRBJ1-1): GAGVSQTPSNKVTEKGKYVELRCDPISGHTALYWYRQSLGQGPEFLIYFQGTGAADDSGLPNDRFFAVRPEGSVSTLKIQRTERGDSAVYLCASSAQGQGAGTEAFFGQGTRLTVV.

The chain links TRBV5-6 to TRBJ2-3; 13 positions match TRBD2. Germline V gives CDR1 SGHDT, CDR2 YYEEEE. The V segment lost 2 bases and the J segment 6 bases; nucleotides outside the gene matches: 9. The CDR3 is 17 residues long. The CDR3 region is CASSFGLAGAYTDTQYF. The DNA of the CDR3 is TGTGCCAGCAGCTTCGGACTAGCGGGGGCATACACGGATACGCAGTATTTT.

The CDR3 here is CASIQWPGGTEAFF. The DNA for the CDR3 is TGTGCCAGCATTCAATGGCCGGGGGGCACTGAAGCTTTCTTT. J is TRBJ1-1 and V is TRBV6-5; a possible D gene is TRBD1 (5 bases). V was pared by 7 bases and J by 4 bases, with 16 bases between. The CDR3 is made up of 14 amino acids. Germline CDR1 MNHEY, CDR2 SVGAGI.

A few counts support this clone. This chain joins TRBV4-1 and TRBJ2-5; 9 bases match TRBD2. The CDR3 loop spans 20 amino acids. Germline CDR1 MGHRA, CDR2 YSYEKL. V shed 0 bases and J 5 bases; nucleotides not matched to a gene: 19. Here the CDR3 reads CASSQDRWASGTPAIETQYF. For the CDR3, the DNA is TGCGCCAGCAGCCAAGATCGGTGGGCTAGCGGGACCCCAGCTATCGAGACCCAGTACTTC.

In DNA, the CDR3 is TGCGCCAGCAGCCAAGACTTTCGGCAGCCCCAGCATTTT. Amino acids: CASSQDFRQPQHF. This sequence joins TRBV4-1 and TRBJ1-5, with D uncertain. There are 13 residues in the CDR3. The V gene lost 0 bases and the J gene lost 7 bases, with 7 bases spanning the gap. CDR1 is MGHRA, CDR2 YSYEKL, per germline.

The genes are TRBV5-8 and TRBJ1-2, with D unclear. The germline V and J ends were trimmed by 4 bases and 7 bases, with 14 bases remaining between them. Germline loops: CDR1 SGHTS, CDR2 YDEGEE. The CDR3 contains 13 residues. CDR3 nucleotide sequence: TGTGCCAGCAGCACCAGAAAGTACGTTGGCTACACCTTC. It translates to CASSTRKYVGYTF.

In this sample, this clone turned up a few times. The J gene is TRBJ1-4, the V gene TRBV6-5; D may be TRBD1 (5 bases). Trimming pared 5 bases from V and 7 bases from J, leaving 11 bases between. The CDR3 has 13 residues. The germline V gene has CDR1 MNHEY and CDR2 SVGAGI. The CDR3 nucleotides read TGTGCCAGCAGTATGGAAAGGGGTGAAAAACTGTTTTTT. This gives the protein CASSMERGEKLFF.

The chain combines TRBV9 with TRBJ1-2; TRBD1 agrees at 9 bases. This CDR3 comprises 14 residues. Trimming removed 4 bases from V and 1 base from J; junction bases left unmatched: 2. Germline CDR1 reads SGDLS; CDR2 reads YYNGEE. CDR3 protein: CASSSDRGNYGYTF. CDR3 DNA: TGTGCCAGCAGCTCGGACAGGGGTAACTATGGCTACACCTTC.

The genes are TRBV10-1 and TRBJ2-3; no reliable D call. The CDR3 extends over 11 amino acids. V was trimmed by 4 bases and J by 6 bases, leaving 5 bases between them. Germline V lookup: CDR1 WNHNN, CDR2 SYGVQD (reference sequence). This CDR3 is CASSAVDTQYF. The CDR3 nucleotides read TGCGCCAGCAGTGCCGTCGATACGCAGTATTTT.

This clone was seen only once. This chain joins TRBV27 and TRBJ2-1; TRBD1 agrees at 8 bases. The junction had 4 bases not matched to a gene; V was cut back by 6 bases and J by 0 bases. The germline CDR1 and CDR2 sequences are MNHEY and SMNVEV (reference sequence). The CDR3 spans 15 residues. In DNA, the CDR3 is TGTGCCAGCAGCGACAGGGGCAGCTCCTACAATGAGCAGTTCTTC. Its protein is CASSDRGSSYNEQFF.

The chain has TRBV6-5 and TRBJ2-7; TRBD2 might be the D (5 bases). Germline V gene lookup returns CDR1 MNHEY and CDR2 SVGAGI. V lost 2 bases and J lost 2, with 13 bases in between. This CDR3 has 15 residues. DNA of the CDR3: TGTGCCAGCAGTTACGGCCCGGGGATCGCCTACGAGCAGTACTTC. Translated: CASSYGPGIAYEQYF.

This sequence joins TRBV3-1 (or the pseudogene TRBV3-2) and TRBJ2-2, with 8 bases identical to TRBD2. With 1 base clipped from V and 6 bases from J, the junction kept 10 bases outside the gene matches. The CDR3 has 17 residues. CDR1 is LGHDT, CDR2 YNNKEL, per germline (reference sequence). The CDR3 loop is CASSQVAGGARAGELFF. The CDR3 DNA follows: TGTGCCAGCAGCCAAGTTGCCGGGGGGGCCCGGGCCGGGGAGCTGTTTTTT.

The chain couples TRBV2 to TRBJ2-1; no definite D call. V lost 4 bases and J 9 bases, leaving 4 bases between the germline ends. Per the germline V gene, CDR1 is SNHLY and CDR2 is FYNNEI. This CDR3 spans 10 amino acids. The CDR3 DNA follows: TGTGCCAGCAGTGGGAGTGAGCAGTTCTTC. This translates into CASSGSEQFF.

The genes are TRBV21-1 and TRBJ1-1; TRBD1, the table's D call, lacks a check against the DNA. TRBV21-1 is flagged as a pseudogene. The CDR3 covers 13 residues. CDR3 sequence: CASRWQINTEAFF. The CDR3 coding sequence is TGTGCCAGCAGGTGGCAGATTAACACTGAAGCTTTCTTT.

The J gene is TRBJ1-1, the V gene TRBV12-3 or TRBV12-4, with a possible D match to TRBD1 (6 bases). V dropped 7 bases and J dropped 0 bases, with 9 bases sitting between them. The CDR3 contains 13 residues. The CDR3 coding sequence is TGTGCCAGCACCCGGACAGTGAACACTGAAGCTTTCTTT. This sequence encodes CASTRTVNTEAFF.

The rearrangement joins TRBV12-3 or TRBV12-4 to TRBJ1-6; 7 nucleotides match TRBD1. The junction had 5 bases not matched to a gene; V was cut back by 6 bases and J by 15 bases. The CDR3 length is 11 residues. CDR3 protein: CASSPGGRLHF. The CDR3, as DNA: TGTGCCAGCAGCCCAGGGGGACGCCTCCACTTT.

This sequence joins TRBV5-4 and TRBJ2-2, with unresolved D. V lost 0 bases, J lost 3 bases, and 6 bases lay in between. Germline V gives CDR1 SGHNT, CDR2 YYREEE (reference sequence). This CDR3 has 14 residues. In nucleotides, the CDR3 is TGTGCCAGCAGCTTGGACCCGGACACCGGGGAGCTGTTTTTT. Protein product: CASSLDPDTGELFF.

The gene calls are TRBV10-3 and TRBJ2-3, with TRBD1 matching over 10 bases. Per germline, CDR1 ENHRY and CDR2 SYGVKD. The CDR3 consists of 14 residues. J was trimmed by 5 bases and V by 4 bases; bases with no gene match: 3. The CDR3 here is CAISGQGARDTQYF. The DNA for the CDR3 is TGTGCCATCAGTGGACAGGGGGCGAGAGATACGCAGTATTTT.

The chain combines TRBV6-4 with TRBJ1-1, with D maybe TRBD1 (6 bases). CDR3 length: 14 amino acids. V was pared by 6 bases and J by 4 bases, with 15 bases between. Germline V CDR1 and CDR2: MRHNA, SNTAGT. Written as DNA, the CDR3 is TGTGCCAGCAGCCCCTCCCCCAGGGGCACTGAAGCTTTCTTT. Protein sequence: CASSPSPRGTEAFF.

The chain uses TRBV3-1 (or the pseudogene TRBV3-2) and TRBJ1-3; tentatively, D is TRBD1 (5 bases). CDR3 size: 16 residues. The V and J ends lost 0 bases and 8 bases respectively, with 17 bases between them. Germline V CDR1 and CDR2: LGHDT, YNNKEL (reference sequence). CDR3 residues: CASSQDMTAGSDTIYF. In DNA form, the CDR3 reads TGTGCCAGCAGCCAAGATATGACGGCAGGGTCCGACACCATATATTTT.

The chain links TRBV18 to TRBJ2-1; D possibly corresponds to TRBD2 (6 bases). The germline CDR1 and CDR2 sequences are KGHSH and LQKENI. The CDR3 is made up of 14 amino acids. V shed 3 bases and J shed 7 bases, with 13 bases lying between them. CDR3: CASSPIQGGNEQFF. The CDR3 region has the DNA TGTGCCAGCTCACCGATCCAGGGAGGTAATGAGCAGTTCTTC. Combining the CDR3 with reference TRBV18 and TRBJ2-1 gives the whole variable domain NAGVMQNPRHLVRRRGQEARLRCSPMKGHSHVYWYRQLPEEGLKFMVYLQKENIIDESGMPKERFSAEFPKEGPSILRIQQVVRGDSAAYFCASSPIQGGNEQFFGPGTRLTVL.

V is TRBV2 and J is TRBJ2-1; 7 nucleotides agree with TRBD1. Germline-derived CDR1 and CDR2 are SNHLY and FYNNEI. This CDR3 has 16 residues. V lost 5 bases, J lost 4 bases, and 11 bases stayed unmatched. The CDR3 spells CASSTAPTGSYNEQFF. DNA for the CDR3: TGTGCCAGCAGTACCGCCCCGACAGGGTCGTACAATGAGCAGTTCTTC.

This clone was detected a few times. CDR3 nucleotide sequence: TGTGCCAGCAGCTCACAGAGCCGCGAGCAGTACTTC. This sequence encodes CASSSQSREQYF. The rearrangement links TRBV7-9 to TRBJ2-7; D gene ambiguous. This CDR3 is 12 amino acids long. Per germline, CDR1 SEHNR and CDR2 FQNEAQ (reference sequence). Trimming cost V 4 bases and J 6 bases, with 10 bases left between them.

The chain is built from TRBV27 and TRBJ2-1; 14 positions match TRBD2. V shed 5 bases and J 4 bases; nucleotides not matched to a gene: 10. Per germline, CDR1 MNHEY and CDR2 SMNVEV (reference sequence). The CDR3 runs 18 residues. The DNA for the CDR3 is TGTGCCAGCAGTCCGCGACTAGCGGGGGGGAGATGGTACAATGAGCAGTTCTTC. Its protein product is CASSPRLAGGRWYNEQFF.

The chain joins TRBV30 to TRBJ1-2; TRBD1 is a possible D gene (5 bases). This CDR3 comprises 13 residues. From germline, CDR1 is GTSNPN and CDR2 SVGIG (reference sequence). V was clipped by 0 bases and J by 6 bases, with 11 bases between them. CDR3 amino acids: CAWSVGRAHGYTF. The CDR3 nucleotides read TGTGCCTGGAGTGTAGGCAGGGCCCATGGCTACACCTTC.